This T cell receptor beta chain emerged from a study of circulating CD8 cells and anti-PD-1 response in melanoma. The QIAseq Immune Repertoire TCR panel built the libraries from around 15 ng of total RNA. From the reads, TCRdb called clonotypes with MiXCR, one entry per CDR3 protein. The sample yields about 780 distinct CDR3 sequences, approximately 8% seen once. Four subsets defined by PD-1 and/or TIGIT were sorted from live CD3+CD8+TCRalphabeta+ cells. By share, this clonotype ranks as medium-sized (0.01 to 0.1%). Sequenced material: CD8+ T cells from PBMCs, taken at baseline or after one month of anti-PD-1 therapy (not recorded which). This receptor was identified in a human donor with melanoma.

CDR3 in DNA: TGTGCCAGCAGTGCCAGGGGAATGCACGAGCAGTACTTC. Residues: CASSARGMHEQYF. The chain links TRBV2 to TRBJ2-7; D may be TRBD1 (6 bases). Germline lookup yields CDR1 SNHLY and CDR2 FYNNEI. The CDR3 is 13 residues long. The V gene lost 4 bases and the J gene lost 5 bases, with 12 bases spanning the gap.